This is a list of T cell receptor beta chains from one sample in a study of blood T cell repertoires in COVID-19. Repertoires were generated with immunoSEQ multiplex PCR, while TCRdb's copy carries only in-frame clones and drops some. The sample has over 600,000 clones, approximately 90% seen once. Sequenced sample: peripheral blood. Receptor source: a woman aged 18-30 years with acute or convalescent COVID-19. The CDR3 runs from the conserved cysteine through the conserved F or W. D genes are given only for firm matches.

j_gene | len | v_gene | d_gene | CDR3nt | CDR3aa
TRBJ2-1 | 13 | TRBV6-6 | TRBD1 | TGTGCCAGCAAGGACAGGGAGGCCAATGAGCAGTTCTTC | CASKDREANEQFF
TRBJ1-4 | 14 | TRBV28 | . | TGTGCCAGCAGTTTCACAGAACTGAATGAAAAACTGTTTTTT | CASSFTELNEKLFF
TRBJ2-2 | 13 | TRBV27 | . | TGTGCCAGCAGTTATCGGGGGACTGGGGAGCTGTTTTTT | CASSYRGTGELFF
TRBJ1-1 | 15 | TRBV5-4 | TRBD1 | TGTGCCAGCAGCAGAGTAGAGACAGGGGGCACTGAAGCTTTCTTT | CASSRVETGGTEAFF
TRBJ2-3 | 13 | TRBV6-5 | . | TGTGCCAGCAGGAATCCCGGGAGAGAAACGCAGTATTTT | CASRNPGRETQYF
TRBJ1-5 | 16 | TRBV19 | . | TGTGCCAGCCCCAGCGTAGGGGGGGGGCGCAATCAGCCCCAGCATTTT | CASPSVGGGRNQPQHF
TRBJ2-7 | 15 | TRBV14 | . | TGTGCCAGCAGCCAAGTCAGGGGTGGATCCTACGAGCAGTACTTC | CASSQVRGGSYEQYF
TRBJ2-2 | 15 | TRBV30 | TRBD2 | TGTGCCTGGAGGTTAGCGGGGACTAACACCGGGGAGCTGTTTTTT | CAWRLAGTNTGELFF
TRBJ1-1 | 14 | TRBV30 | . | TGTGCCTGGTGGCCTCGTTTGTTAAACACTGAAGCTTTCTTT | CAWWPRLLNTEAFF
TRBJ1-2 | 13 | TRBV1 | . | TGCACCAGCAGGGGGGGGGTTCGGCCTGGCTACACCTTC | CTSRGGVRPGYTF
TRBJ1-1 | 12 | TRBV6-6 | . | TGTGCCAGCAGTACCCTGGACAGAGAAGCTTTCTTT | CASSTLDREAFF
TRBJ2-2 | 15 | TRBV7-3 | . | TGTGCCAGCAGCCCCGGTATAACGGGTCAGGGGGAGCTGTTTTTT | CASSPGITGQGELFF
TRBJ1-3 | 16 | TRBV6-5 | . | TGTGCCAGCAGTTCCCTGACAGAGAACTCTGGAAACACCATATATTTT | CASSSLTENSGNTIYF
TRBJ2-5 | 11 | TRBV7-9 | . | TGTGCCAGCAGTCCGGGAGAGACCCAGTACTTC | CASSPGETQYF
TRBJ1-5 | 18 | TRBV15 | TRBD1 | TGTGCCACCAGCAGCTGGACAGGGAGTGGAGTCGGCAATCAGCCCCAGCATTTT | CATSSWTGSGVGNQPQHF
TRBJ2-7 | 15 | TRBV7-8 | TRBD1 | TGTGCCAGCAGCTTAAAGACAGGGGGCTCCTACGAGCAGTACTTC | CASSLKTGGSYEQYF
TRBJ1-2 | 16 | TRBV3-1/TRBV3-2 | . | TGTGCCAGCAGCCAGGATGGCCCGACAGGCCCATATGGCTACACCTTC | CASSQDGPTGPYGYTF
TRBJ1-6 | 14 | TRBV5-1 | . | TGCGCCAGCAGCTGGGACGGAGCGGGTTCACCCCTCCACTTT | CASSWDGAGSPLHF
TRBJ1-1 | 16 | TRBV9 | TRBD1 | TGTGCCAGCAGCGTAGCGGCAGGGGGCTGGGGCACTGAAGCTTTCTTT | CASSVAAGGWGTEAFF
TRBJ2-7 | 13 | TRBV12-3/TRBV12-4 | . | TGTGCCAGCAGTCCAGGGCACCCCTCCGAGCAGTACTTC | CASSPGHPSEQYF
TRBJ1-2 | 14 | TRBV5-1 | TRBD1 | TGCGCCAGCAGCTTGACGGACAGGGCGGGCGGCTACACCTTC | CASSLTDRAGGYTF
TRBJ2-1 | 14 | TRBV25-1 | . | TGTGCCAGCGAGGGCCTTGGGGGGTACAATGAGCAGTTCTTC | CASEGLGGYNEQFF
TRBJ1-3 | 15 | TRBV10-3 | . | TGTGCCATCAGTGGGTCCGGGGGGCCTGGAAACACCATATATTTT | CAISGSGGPGNTIYF
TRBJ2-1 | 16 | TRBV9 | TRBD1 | TGTGCCAGCAGCGCGAGACAGGGGGGCGTTTGGAATGAGCAGTTCTTC | CASSARQGGVWNEQFF
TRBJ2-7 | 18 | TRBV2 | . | TGTGCCAGTATACTAACCAACTCAGAGAAGCCGAGCTCCTACGAGCAGTACTTC | CASILTNSEKPSSYEQYF